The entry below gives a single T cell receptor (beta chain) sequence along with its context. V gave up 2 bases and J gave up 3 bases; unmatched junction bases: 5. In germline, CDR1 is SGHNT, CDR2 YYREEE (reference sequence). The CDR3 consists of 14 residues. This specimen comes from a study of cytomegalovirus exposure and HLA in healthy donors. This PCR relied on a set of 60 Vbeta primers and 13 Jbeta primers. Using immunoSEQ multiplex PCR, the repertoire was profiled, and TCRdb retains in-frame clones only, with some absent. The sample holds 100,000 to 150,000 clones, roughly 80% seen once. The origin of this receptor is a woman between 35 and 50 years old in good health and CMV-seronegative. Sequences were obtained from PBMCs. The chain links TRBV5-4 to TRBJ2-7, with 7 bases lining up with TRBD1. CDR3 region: CASSFRQGDYEQYF. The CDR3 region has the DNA TGTGCCAGCAGCTTCAGACAGGGAGACTACGAGCAGTACTTC.